This TCR beta chain was sequenced for a study of cytomegalovirus exposure and HLA in healthy donors. Concerning this clone itself: The antigen remains undetermined.

At collection, donors were nominally healthy, but unrecorded immune exposures were probable. The study's findings and limits: Presence/absence analyses supposed approximately even sequencing depth among donors. Earlier findings revealed that most TCR beta V segments proved productive either about 90% or about 30% of the time. In a later analysis, V- and J-gene trimming of beta chains associated with a DCLRE1C missense variant, replicated independently.

This PCR relied on a set of 60 Vbeta primers and 13 Jbeta primers. TCRdb's table, derived via immunoSEQ multiplex PCR, lists solely in-frame clones and lacks some. The sample includes about 140,000 clones, 75% to 80% of them seen just once. The CDR3 is 11 residues long. V was cut by 3 bases and J by 6 bases, with 6 bases left in between. Germline CDR1 and CDR2: MNHEY and SMNVEV (reference sequence). The chain recombines TRBV27 with TRBJ2-7; a possible D gene is TRBD2 (6 bases). The clonotype originates from a female donor in good health and CMV-seronegative. The sequenced sample consisted of PBMCs. CDR3 protein: CASSFGGEQYF. Written as DNA, the CDR3 is TGTGCCAGCAGTTTCGGGGGCGAGCAGTACTTC.